This T cell receptor beta chain originates from a study of identical twins. Template switching added a universal primer site, and cDNA bore unique molecular identifiers. TCRdb reanalysed the 5' RACE reads using MiXCR and keeps one entry per CDR3 protein. The table records about 240,000 distinct CDR3 sequences, under 12% of them present only once. Many counts were recorded for this clonotype. The length of the CDR3 is 15 residues. Deletions cut 0 bases from V and 3 bases from J, with 11 bases between. CDR1 MGHRA and CDR2 YSYEKL come from the germline V gene. The J gene is TRBJ1-2, the V gene TRBV4-1; D is possibly TRBD1 (5 bases). The clonotype originates from a man over 45 in good health. What was sequenced was memory T cells sorted from blood. The CDR3 sequence is CASSQDWDGYYGYTF. Written as DNA, the CDR3 is TGCGCCAGCAGCCAAGATTGGGACGGCTACTATGGCTACACCTTC.